These T cell receptor beta chains were read from a single sample in a study of blood T cell repertoires in COVID-19. Produced via immunoSEQ multiplex PCR; TCRdb's table is partial and in-frame only. The sample yields fewer than 350,000 clones, approximately 91% seen once. Sequenced material: PBMCs or T cells enriched from blood (not recorded which). All receptors come from a man aged 55 to 69 who had recovered from COVID-19. Each CDR3 is given with its conserved first and last residue. D genes are given only for firm matches. Part of the rows lack a size; the others show once, few, many or a class for expanded clones.

v_gene	d_gene	abundance	j_gene	CDR3aa	CDR3nt
TRBV5-1	TRBD2	-	TRBJ2-2	CASSLVGLAGNPGELFF	TGCGCCAGCAGCTTGGTAGGACTAGCGGGAAACCCCGGGGAGCTGTTTTTT
TRBV5-8	-	-	TRBJ1-2	CASSLKSFSNYGYTF	TGTGCCAGCAGCTTGAAGTCGTTCAGTAACTATGGCTACACCTTC
TRBV7-9	-	-	TRBJ2-1	CASSLAQGYEQFF	TGTGCCAGCAGCTTAGCCCAGGGCTATGAGCAGTTCTTC
TRBV6-5	-	-	TRBJ1-5	CASSYAGGDQPQHF	TGTGCCAGCAGTTACGCGGGGGGAGATCAGCCCCAGCATTTT
TRBV19	-	-	TRBJ1-5	CASSGTRGQYSQPQHF	TGTGCCAGTAGTGGGACTAGAGGACAGTATAGCCAGCCCCAGCATTTT
TRBV27	-	-	TRBJ2-6	CASSTRQVFSGANVLTF	TGTGCCAGCAGTACCAGACAGGTATTCTCTGGGGCCAACGTCCTGACTTTC
TRBV5-1	-	-	TRBJ2-3	CASSLGPDSDTQYF	TGCGCCAGCAGCTTGGGTCCGGACTCAGATACGCAGTATTTT
TRBV18	-	-	TRBJ2-1	CASSPDNEQFF	TGTGCCAGCTCACCCGACAATGAGCAGTTCTTC
TRBV1	-	-	TRBJ2-5	CTKRAGQETQYF	TGCACCAAACGGGCGGGGCAAGAGACCCAGTACTTC
TRBV10-2	-	-	TRBJ1-2	CASSDPLARDYGYTF	TGCGCCAGCAGTGACCCACTGGCGCGGGACTATGGCTACACCTTC
TRBV28	-	-	TRBJ1-5	CASSLYGAQPQHF	TGTGCCAGCAGTTTATATGGGGCGCAGCCCCAGCATTTT
TRBV11-2	TRBD2	-	TRBJ2-5	CASRSWAGGGQETQYF	TGTGCCAGCAGATCCTGGGCGGGAGGGGGGCAAGAGACCCAGTACTTC
TRBV4-1	TRBD2	-	TRBJ2-1	CASSQETQPGLAGRPYNEQFF	TGCGCCAGCAGCCAAGAGACCCAGCCGGGACTAGCGGGACGTCCCTACAATGAGCAGTTCTTC
TRBV3-1/TRBV3-2	TRBD2	-	TRBJ2-1	CASSHQPSGYNEQFF	TGTGCCAGCAGCCACCAGCCTAGCGGATACAATGAGCAGTTCTTC
TRBV27	TRBD1	-	TRBJ1-1	CASSNPGQGNTEAFF	TGTGCCAGCAGCAACCCGGGACAGGGTAACACTGAAGCTTTCTTT
TRBV7-2	-	few	TRBJ2-3	CASSLRTGVSTDTQYF	TGTGCCAGCAGCTTACGTACGGGGGTCAGCACAGATACGCAGTATTTT
TRBV9	TRBD1	-	TRBJ1-3	CASSVEGARGNTIYF	TGTGCCAGCAGCGTGGAGGGGGCGAGAGGAAACACCATATATTTT
TRBV19	-	once	TRBJ1-5	CASSSSGPSNQPQHF	TGTGCCAGTAGCAGTTCAGGGCCTAGCAATCAGCCCCAGCATTTT
TRBV11-3	TRBD2	-	TRBJ2-2	CASSLTSRSGIGSGELFF	TGTGCCAGCAGCTTAACAAGCCGCAGCGGGATAGGTTCCGGGGAGCTGTTTTTT
TRBV29-1	-	-	TRBJ1-2	CSVGWGGPNYGYTF	TGCAGCGTTGGGTGGGGGGGCCCGAACTATGGCTACACCTTC
TRBV14	TRBD2	-	TRBJ2-1	CASSPRRLAGDPNNEQFF	TGTGCCAGCAGCCCAAGAAGGCTAGCGGGAGATCCTAACAATGAGCAGTTCTTC
TRBV29-1	TRBD1	-	TRBJ2-5	CSDGQGAQTQYF	TGCAGCGACGGACAGGGGGCACAGACCCAGTACTTC
TRBV7-8	TRBD1	-	TRBJ1-1	CASSSQQGGTTEAFF	TGTGCCAGCAGCTCACAACAGGGGGGGACCACTGAAGCTTTCTTT
TRBV27	-	-	TRBJ2-7	CASPSEQYF	TGTGCCAGCCCCTCCGAGCAGTACTTC
TRBV7-7	-	-	TRBJ2-1	CASSPPGSLYNEQFF	TGTGCTAGCAGCCCCCCCGGGAGTTTGTACAATGAGCAGTTCTTC
TRBV18	TRBD2	-	TRBJ2-5	CASSPEGGAETQYF	TGTGCCAGCTCACCAGAGGGAGGGGCAGAGACCCAGTACTTC
TRBV5-4	TRBD1	-	TRBJ2-5	CASSSARQGPGETQYF	TGTGCCAGCAGCTCGGCTCGACAGGGGCCGGGAGAGACCCAGTACTTC
TRBV9	-	-	TRBJ1-2	CASSVGAGVGYTF	TGTGCCAGCAGCGTAGGGGCAGGGGTTGGCTACACCTTC
TRBV6-5	TRBD1	-	TRBJ1-1	CASRLGGPSTEAFF	TGTGCCAGCAGGCTAGGGGGCCCAAGCACTGAAGCTTTCTTT
TRBV12-3/TRBV12-4	TRBD1	-	TRBJ1-5	CASMRQGAQPQHF	TGTGCCAGCATGAGACAGGGGGCTCAGCCCCAGCATTTT
TRBV28	TRBD1	-	TRBJ1-2	CASSGEGGTYGYTF	TGTGCCAGCAGTGGGGAAGGGGGCACCTATGGCTACACCTTC
TRBV6-1	-	-	TRBJ1-2	CASSEAGEVGYGYTF	TGTGCCAGCAGTGAAGCAGGGGAAGTAGGCTATGGCTACACCTTC
TRBV30	TRBD2	-	TRBJ2-2	CAASGANTGELFF	TGTGCCGCTAGCGGGGCGAACACCGGGGAGCTGTTTTTT
TRBV9	TRBD1	-	TRBJ2-7	CASSATGTAFYEQYF	TGTGCCAGCAGCGCCACCGGGACAGCCTTCTACGAGCAGTACTTC
TRBV28	-	-	TRBJ2-6	CASSSTFDKSSGANVLTF	TGTGCCAGCAGTAGTACGTTCGACAAGTCCTCTGGGGCCAACGTCCTGACTTTC
TRBV10-3	-	-	TRBJ2-7	CAISDVTHTYEQYF	TGTGCCATCAGTGATGTTACGCACACCTACGAGCAGTACTTC
TRBV28	-	-	TRBJ2-7	CASSLETHYSYEQYF	TGTGCCAGCAGTTTAGAAACCCACTACTCCTACGAGCAGTACTTC
TRBV10-3	TRBD2	-	TRBJ2-7	CAISGTSGGFGAYEQYF	TGTGCCATCAGTGGGACTAGCGGAGGTTTTGGGGCCTACGAGCAGTACTTC
TRBV30	TRBD1	-	TRBJ1-2	CAWSHGQAGYGYTF	TGTGCCTGGAGTCACGGACAGGCGGGCTATGGCTACACCTTC
TRBV7-2	-	-	TRBJ2-7	CASSFNASPGFEQYF	TGTGCCAGCAGCTTTAACGCGTCACCTGGTTTCGAGCAGTACTTC
TRBV28	-	-	TRBJ1-6	CASSLGGADNSPLHF	TGTGCCAGCAGTTTGGGAGGGGCCGATAATTCACCCCTCCACTTT
TRBV24-1	-	once	TRBJ2-2	CATSDFQGLGTGELFF	TGTGCCACCAGTGATTTTCAGGGCCTGGGCACCGGGGAGCTGTTTTTT